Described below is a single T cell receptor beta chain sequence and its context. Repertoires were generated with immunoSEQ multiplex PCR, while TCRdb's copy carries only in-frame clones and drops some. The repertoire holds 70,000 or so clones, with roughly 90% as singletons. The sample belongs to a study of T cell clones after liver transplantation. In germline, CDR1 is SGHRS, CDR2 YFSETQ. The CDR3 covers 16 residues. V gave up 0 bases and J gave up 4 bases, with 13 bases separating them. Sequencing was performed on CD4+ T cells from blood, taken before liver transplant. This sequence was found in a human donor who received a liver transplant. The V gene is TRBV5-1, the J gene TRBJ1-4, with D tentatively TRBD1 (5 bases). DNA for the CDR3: TGCGCCAGCAGCTTGGGACAGCCGTCGGGTAATGAAAAACTGTTTTTT. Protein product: CASSLGQPSGNEKLFF. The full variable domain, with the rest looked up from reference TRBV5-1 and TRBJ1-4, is KAGVTQTPRYLIKTRGQQVTLSCSPISGHRSVSWYQQTPGQGLQFLFEYFSETQRNKGNFPGRFSGRQFSNSRSEMNVSTLELGDSALYLCASSLGQPSGNEKLFFGSGTQLSVL.